Following are 28 T cell receptor beta chains from one sample sequenced in a study of Ad26.COV2.S vaccination and SARS-CoV-2 variants (dated by TCRdb to 2020 to 2022). The protocol used for the library was the immunoSEQ multiplex PCR assay. TCRdb re-hosts the immuneACCESS table, in-frame sequences only. Its copies lack some clones; in the studies checked, an unresolved V gene accounts for under half of them, and the cause for the rest is not known. The sample yields some 640,000 clones; around 90% were counted once. Of the sample, approximately 1.5% falls within the top ten clones. The treatment or condition label, as the study defines it: approximately 18 received Ad26.COV2.S at low or high dose, single or two shots; about 5 received placebo; per-sample allocation not given. Repertoires of vaccine and placebo recipients were sequenced from samples taken on day 63 after the first injection. The sequencing here drew on peripheral blood, taken in a trial of Ad26.COV2.S vaccine versus placebo. The receptor set was obtained from a person between 18 and 65 years old who received the Ad26.COV2.S COVID-19 vaccine or a placebo.

V is TRBV2 and J is TRBJ1-2; D gene ambiguous. Per the germline V gene, CDR1 is SNHLY and CDR2 is FYNNEI. V shed 1 base and J shed 8 bases, with 8 bases lying between them. CDR3 length: 12 residues. CDR3 DNA: TGTGCCAGCAGTGAAGATGGCTGGGGCTACACCTTC. Translation gives CASSEDGWGYTF.

This chain uses TRBV19 with TRBJ2-7; 8 nucleotides agree with TRBD1. V gave up 5 bases and J gave up 1 base; unmatched junction bases: 7. Germline CDR1 is LNHDA and CDR2 is SQIVND (reference sequence). The CDR3 spans 15 residues. CDR3 sequence (DNA): TGTGCCAGTAGTCCCGGGCAGGGGGCTTCCTACGAGCAGTACTTC. Residues: CASSPGQGASYEQYF.

This clone appeared once. The chain carries TRBV2 and TRBJ2-2; no firm D call. The CDR3 has 15 amino acids. CDR1 SNHLY and CDR2 FYNNEI come from the germline V gene. The V end was cut by 6 bases, the J end by 1 base, with 12 bases between. The CDR3 DNA reads as TGTGCCAGCAGCGCTGGGTCGGGGAACACCGGGGAGCTGTTTTTT. Protein sequence: CASSAGSGNTGELFF. Full variable domain (outside the CDR3, taken from reference TRBV2 and TRBJ2-2): EPEVTQTPSHQVTQMGQEVILRCVPISNHLYFYWYRQILGQKVEFLVSFYNNEISEKSEIFDDQFSVERPDGSNFTLKIRSTKLEDSAMYFCASSAGSGNTGELFFGEGSRLTVL.

Here the CDR3 reads CASSRTPWDEQFF. The CDR3 DNA reads as TGCGCCAGCAGCCGCACTCCCTGGGATGAGCAGTTCTTC. The V and J genes are TRBV4-1 and TRBJ2-1; D gene uncertain. Per the germline V gene, CDR1 is MGHRA and CDR2 is YSYEKL. The CDR3 spans 13 residues. Trimming shortened V by 4 bases and J by 8 bases, and 12 bases separated the two germline ends.

V and J are TRBV3-1 (or the pseudogene TRBV3-2) and TRBJ2-3; TRBD1 matches 11 bases. V shed 10 bases and J 4 bases; nucleotides not matched to a gene: 7. Germline-derived CDR1 and CDR2 are LGHDT and YNNKEL (reference sequence). The CDR3 is made up of 14 amino acids. This chain's CDR3 is CATRTGGKADTQYF. The CDR3 DNA sequence: TGTGCCACCAGGACAGGGGGCAAGGCAGATACGCAGTATTTT.

The chain combines TRBV10-3 with TRBJ1-2; D possibly corresponds to TRBD1 (6 bases). The CDR3 covers 11 residues. Per germline, CDR1 ENHRY and CDR2 SYGVKD. Trimming took off 11 bases at V and 6 bases at J, with 13 bases between the two ends. In nucleotides, the CDR3 is TGTGCCCTCTTGGGGGCGGATGGCTACACCTTC. Translation gives CALLGADGYTF.

This clone has a single count. V is TRBV24-1 and J is TRBJ1-6; D uncertain. V was clipped by 7 bases and J by 5 bases, with 14 bases between them. The CDR3 is 15 amino acids. Per germline, CDR1 KGHDR and CDR2 SFDVKD. This chain's CDR3 is CATRPGGIDNSPLHF. The CDR3 DNA is TGTGCCACCAGACCCGGAGGGATCGATAATTCACCCCTCCACTTT.

Of note for this clone: Other DNA sequences in this sample translate to the same CDR3. The chain combines TRBV7-2 with TRBJ2-1; 11 bases match TRBD2. There are 15 residues in the CDR3. From germline, CDR1 is SGHTA and CDR2 FQGNSA. V lost 5 bases to trimming and J lost 3 bases; unmatched junction nucleotides: 3. The CDR3 loop reads CASSLTSGGYNEQFF. The CDR3 DNA reads TGTGCCAGCAGCCTCACTAGCGGGGGCTACAATGAGCAGTTCTTC.

The J gene is TRBJ1-2, the V gene TRBV30; D unresolved. The V end lost 2 bases, the J end lost 2 bases, and 6 bases lay between the germline ends. The CDR3 contains 12 residues. Germline lookup yields CDR1 GTSNPN and CDR2 SVGIG (reference sequence). The CDR3 loop reads CAWSRSNYGYTF. CDR3 nucleotide sequence: TGTGCCTGGAGTCGCTCAAACTATGGCTACACCTTC. Variable domain in full (rest from reference TRBV30 and TRBJ1-2): SQTIHQWPATLVQPVGSPLSLECTVEGTSNPNLYWYRQAAGRGLQLLFYSVGIGQISSEVPQNLSASRPQDRQFILSSKKLLLSDSGFYLCAWSRSNYGYTFGSGTRLTVV.

The chain is built from TRBV6-5 and TRBJ2-3, with 9 bases fitting TRBD1. The germline V gene has CDR1 MNHEY and CDR2 SVGAGI. V lost 5 bases, J lost 5 bases, and 8 bases stayed unmatched. The CDR3 has 15 residues. In DNA, the CDR3 is TGTGCCAGCAGTACACAGGGGGCACTTGTAGATACGCAGTATTTT. Translation: CASSTQGALVDTQYF.

The chain carries TRBV11-3 and TRBJ2-1, with D possibly TRBD2 on 6 matching bases. From germline, CDR1 is SGHNT and CDR2 YENEEA. This CDR3 is 15 amino acids long. V was cut by 1 base and J by 6 bases, with 13 bases left in between. The CDR3 region is CASSLGGVTINEQFF. The CDR3 DNA follows: TGTGCCAGCAGCTTAGGGGGGGTTACCATCAATGAGCAGTTCTTC.

The chain is built from TRBV9 and TRBJ1-1, with D perhaps TRBD1 (6 bases). This CDR3 comprises 16 residues. The germline V gene encodes CDR1 SGDLS and CDR2 YYNGEE. Between the trimmed V and J ends, which lost 3 bases and 0 bases, there was a span of 15 bases. Written as DNA, the CDR3 is TGTGCCAGCAGCGCCACGGGGGCGGGGTTGAACACTGAAGCTTTCTTT. It is translated as CASSATGAGLNTEAFF.

The chain uses TRBV10-3 and TRBJ1-1; D is uncertain. The V and J ends lost 3 bases and 10 bases respectively, with 9 bases between them. CDR1 and CDR2 (germline): ENHRY, SYGVKD. The length of the CDR3 is 11 residues. CDR3 sequence reads: CAISDYRGAFF. The CDR3 bases are TGTGCCATCAGTGACTATCGTGGAGCTTTCTTT.

The J gene is TRBJ2-3, the V gene TRBV4-3; no firm D call. There are 16 residues in the CDR3. Germline CDR1 and CDR2: LGHNA and YSLEER. V lost 0 bases to trimming and J lost 0 bases, with 10 bases between them. The CDR3, as DNA: TGCGCCAGCAGCCAAGAAGGAGTCTATAGCACAGATACGCAGTATTTT. It encodes CASSQEGVYSTDTQYF.

V is TRBV6-5 and J is TRBJ2-2; 12 bases align to TRBD2. The V and J ends lost 7 bases and 7 bases, in that order; junction bases with no gene match: 7. This CDR3 region has 15 residues. Germline assignment: CDR1 MNHEY and CDR2 SVGAGI. DNA of the CDR3: TGTGCCAGCACCCCTAGCGGGGGGGCCCTCGGGGAGCTGTTTTTT. Amino acid sequence: CASTPSGGALGELFF.

The chain recombines TRBV10-3 with TRBJ1-1; tentatively, D is TRBD1 (6 bases). The CDR3 is 14 residues long. Deletions cut 2 bases from V and 1 base from J, with 8 bases between. Germline V gives CDR1 ENHRY, CDR2 SYGVKD. The CDR3, as DNA: TGTGCCATCAGTGAGGACAGGCGGAACACTGAAGCTTTCTTT. Translated, it gives CAISEDRRNTEAFF.

The rearrangement joins TRBV19 to TRBJ2-3; a weak D match, TRBD1 (5 bases). This CDR3 is 14 amino acids long. The V end was cut by 5 bases, the J end by 3 bases, with 12 bases between. Germline loops: CDR1 LNHDA, CDR2 SQIVND (reference sequence). CDR3: CASSVGPGTDTQYF. In nucleotides, the CDR3 is TGTGCCAGTAGTGTGGGGCCCGGGACAGATACGCAGTATTTT.

The V call is TRBV6-5, the J call TRBJ2-1, with a weak D call TRBD1 (5 bases). The CDR3 is made up of 13 amino acids. Germline CDR1 MNHEY, CDR2 SVGAGI. Trimming pared 6 bases from V and 2 bases from J, leaving 8 bases between. CDR3 DNA sequence: TGTGCCAGCAGCCGGACAACCTACAATGAGCAGTTCTTC. It is translated as CASSRTTYNEQFF.

In this sample, this clone turned up a few times. V and J are TRBV5-1 and TRBJ2-7, with 11 bases identical to TRBD2. V dropped 4 bases and J dropped 9; count of bases not matched to a gene: 6. CDR1 is SGHRS, CDR2 YFSETQ, per germline. The CDR3 spans 13 residues. CDR3 residues: CASSTTSGSWQYF. The CDR3 nucleotides are TGCGCCAGCAGCACAACTAGCGGGAGCTGGCAGTACTTC.

In this sample, this clone turned up once. The chain uses TRBV25-1 and TRBJ1-5; D is possibly TRBD1 (5 bases). V was trimmed by 1 base and J by 6 bases, leaving 16 bases between them. CDR1 MGHDK and CDR2 SYGVNS come from the germline V gene. The length of the CDR3 is 16 residues. The CDR3 spells CASSESRDGRGQPQHF. CDR3 nucleotide sequence: TGTGCCAGCAGTGAATCCCGGGACGGTCGGGGTCAGCCCCAGCATTTT. The full variable domain, in which reference TRBV25-1 and TRBJ1-5 provide the parts outside the CDR3, is EADIYQTPRYLVIGTGKKITLECSQTMGHDKMYWYQQDPGMELHLIHYSYGVNSTEKGDLSSESTVSRIRTEHFPLTLESARPSHTSQYLCASSESRDGRGQPQHFGDGTRLSIL.

This rearrangement joins TRBV19 to TRBJ1-4; D remains unclear. Germline CDR1 and CDR2: LNHDA and SQIVND (reference sequence). The CDR3 loop spans 16 amino acids. Trimming removed 2 bases at V and 3 bases at J, with 13 bases between. In DNA form, the CDR3 reads TGTGCCAGTAGTATAATCAGGATCGGACCTAATGAAAAACTGTTTTTT. Its protein is CASSIIRIGPNEKLFF.

This clone turned up a few times. This chain links TRBV5-1 with TRBJ1-6; TRBD1 is a possible D gene (5 bases). This CDR3 is built from 14 residues. Trimming took 0 bases from V and 7 from J, leaving 8 bases between them. In germline, CDR1 is SGHRS, CDR2 YFSETQ. The CDR3 loop reads CASSLGAGNSPLHF. The DNA of the CDR3 is TGCGCCAGCAGCTTGGGGGCAGGGAATTCACCCCTCCACTTT.

V gene TRBV14 combines with J gene TRBJ2-2, with unresolved D. The V gene's germline CDR1 is SGHDN and CDR2 FVKESK. The CDR3 consists of 14 residues. Between the trimmed V and J ends, which lost 1 base and 5 bases, there was a span of 8 bases. For the CDR3, the DNA is TGTGCCAGCAGCCAAGTAAGGGAAACCGGGGAGCTGTTTTTT. This translates into CASSQVRETGELFF.

This clone was seen just once. The chain is built from TRBV5-6 and TRBJ1-1; D might be TRBD1 (5 bases). The CDR3 consists of 14 residues. The V gene lost 5 bases and the J gene lost 0 bases, with 11 bases spanning the gap. Germline assignment: CDR1 SGHDT and CDR2 YYEEEE. CDR3 amino acids: CASRGGLLNTEAFF. The CDR3 DNA reads TGTGCCAGCAGGGGGGGACTCCTGAACACTGAAGCTTTCTTT. Full variable domain (rest looked up from reference TRBV5-6 and TRBJ1-1): DAGVTQSPTHLIKTRGQQVTLRCSPKSGHDTVSWYQQALGQGPQFIFQYYEEEERQRGNFPDRFSGHQFPNYSSELNVNALLLGDSALYLCASRGGLLNTEAFFGQGTRLTVV.

The CDR3 bases are TGTGCCAGCACACGGAACACTGAAGCTTTCTTT. Translated, it gives CASTRNTEAFF. The V gene is TRBV11-2, the J gene TRBJ1-1; no reliable D call. The CDR3 is made up of 11 amino acids. V was trimmed by 7 bases and J by 1 base, leaving 4 bases between them. The germline gives CDR1 SGHAT, CDR2 FQNNGV.

The J gene is TRBJ1-5, the V gene TRBV15; D may be TRBD1 (5 bases). CDR3 length: 16 residues. Germline V gene lookup returns CDR1 LNHNV and CDR2 YYDKDF (reference sequence). V shed 7 bases and J shed 2 bases, with 18 bases lying between them. As DNA, the CDR3 is TGTGCCACCACGAGGGGCCCGGGGCCGGGCAATCAGCCCCAGCATTTT. The encoded protein is CATTRGPGPGNQPQHF.

V and J are TRBV18 and TRBJ2-1; 12 positions agree with TRBD2. The CDR3 contains 15 residues. Unmatched junction bases numbered 6, after V lost 6 bases and J lost 6 bases. CDR1 and CDR2 (germline): KGHSH, LQKENI. Here the CDR3 DNA reads TGTGCCAGCTCGCGGACTAGCGGGAATACCAATGAGCAGTTCTTC. It encodes CASSRTSGNTNEQFF. Based on the CDR3 plus reference TRBV18 and TRBJ2-1, the full variable domain is NAGVMQNPRHLVRRRGQEARLRCSPMKGHSHVYWYRQLPEEGLKFMVYLQKENIIDESGMPKERFSAEFPKEGPSILRIQQVVRGDSAAYFCASSRTSGNTNEQFFGPGTRLTVL.

The chain is built from TRBV10-2 and TRBJ1-1; D not certain. The V end was cut by 2 bases, the J end by 1 base, with 14 bases between. Germline V gene data show CDR1 as WSHSY and CDR2 as SAAADI. The CDR3 sequence is 16 residues long. CDR3 loop: CASSEPLQWGNTEAFF. DNA of the CDR3: TGCGCCAGCAGTGAGCCCCTACAGTGGGGGAACACTGAAGCTTTCTTT.